The 12 T cell receptor beta chains listed next were all sequenced from one sample in a study of technical replicates of blood from a few donors. Assay: immunoSEQ multiplex PCR; the TCRdb copy retains only in-frame clones and omits some. The sample gives roughly 48,000 clones, about 94% of which show up once; 3% to 4% is in the top ten. Sequencing was carried out using PBMCs. The receptor set was obtained from a human donor in good health. Some clones in this sample may be carry-over from other donors' samples.

This sequence joins TRBV6-6 and TRBJ1-1; D not resolved. This CDR3 is built from 14 residues. Germline CDR1 is MNHNY and CDR2 is SVGAGI (reference sequence). The V and J ends lost 2 bases and 5 bases respectively, with 12 bases between them. The CDR3 is CASSYEGAGTEAFF. The DNA for the CDR3 is TGTGCCAGCAGTTACGAAGGAGCGGGGACTGAAGCTTTCTTT.

This rearrangement joins TRBV5-6 to TRBJ1-6, with D possibly being TRBD1 (5 bases). The CDR3 has 17 amino acids. The germline CDR1 and CDR2 sequences are SGHDT and YYEEEE. V was shortened by 0 bases and J by 3 bases, with 13 bases between the two germline ends. The CDR3 here is CASSLESGSGYNSPLHF. The CDR3 bases are TGTGCCAGCAGCTTGGAGTCAGGGTCGGGCTATAATTCACCCCTCCACTTT.

The chain employs TRBV5-1 and TRBJ1-1; no firm D call. This CDR3 is built from 14 residues. CDR1 SGHRS and CDR2 YFSETQ come from the germline V gene. The V and J ends lost 0 bases and 5 bases respectively, with 11 bases between them. The CDR3 DNA reads TGCGCCAGCAGCTTGGGTACCCCGCGGACTGAAGCTTTCTTT. Encoded protein: CASSLGTPRTEAFF. Drawing the rest from reference TRBV5-1 and TRBJ1-1, the complete variable domain is KAGVTQTPRYLIKTRGQQVTLSCSPISGHRSVSWYQQTPGQGLQFLFEYFSETQRNKGNFPGRFSGRQFSNSRSEMNVSTLELGDSALYLCASSLGTPRTEAFFGQGTRLTVV.

Points on this clone: The junction differs from germline at one of its ends, possibly a read error. This chain's CDR3 is CAWSGLAEYNEQFF. The CDR3 bases are TGTGCCTGGAGCGGACTAGCGGAATACAATGAACAGTTCTTC. This chain connects TRBV30 to TRBJ2-1, with TRBD2 identical over 10 bases. CDR3 length: 14 amino acids. Germline V gives CDR1 GTSNPN, CDR2 SVGIG (reference sequence).

The chain couples TRBV9 to TRBJ1-2; tentatively, D is TRBD1 (6 bases). This CDR3 is 16 amino acids long. Germline V gives CDR1 SGDLS, CDR2 YYNGEE. The germline V and J ends were trimmed by 4 bases and 8 bases, with 24 bases remaining between them. The CDR3 reads CASSPGEPGLPSGYTF. CDR3 DNA: TGTGCCAGCAGCCCAGGGGAACCGGGATTACCATCGGGCTACACCTTC.

This chain uses TRBV5-4 with TRBJ2-7, with 9 bases that match TRBD2. V trimming: 4 bases; J trimming: 0 bases; junction bases outside the gene matches: 2. The germline CDR1 and CDR2 sequences are SGHNT and YYREEE (reference sequence). The CDR3 has 14 amino acids. The CDR3: CASSPSGNSYEQYF. The CDR3 nucleotides are TGTGCCAGCAGCCCTAGCGGGAACTCCTACGAGCAGTACTTC.

This chain connects TRBV7-9 to TRBJ2-1, with D possibly being TRBD2 (5 bases). The germline V and J ends were trimmed by 5 bases and 12 bases, with 20 bases remaining between them. Germline V gene data show CDR1 as SEHNR and CDR2 as FQNEAQ (reference sequence). This CDR3 is 14 amino acids long. CDR3 sequence (DNA): TGTGCCAGCAGCCCCCGAGAGGGCCGCGAAGGGCAGTTCTTC. Translation: CASSPREGREGQFF. Together with reference TRBV7-9 and TRBJ2-1, the CDR3 gives the full variable domain: DTGVSQNPRHKITKRGQNVTFRCDPISEHNRLYWYRQTLGQGPEFLTYFQNEAQLEKSRLLSDRFSAERPKGSFSTLEIQRTEQGDSAMYLCASSPREGREGQFFGPGTRLTVL.

The chain employs TRBV5-1 and TRBJ2-2, with a possible D match to TRBD2 (5 bases). V gave up 2 bases and J gave up 0 bases, with 8 bases separating them. Germline CDR1 and CDR2: SGHRS and YFSETQ. The CDR3 loop spans 15 amino acids. The CDR3 region has the DNA TGCGCCAGCAGCTTTAGCGCGACGAACACCGGGGAGCTGTTTTTT. Translation gives CASSFSATNTGELFF.

This clone was seen once. The chain recombines TRBV7-9 with TRBJ2-3, with TRBD2 matching 13 bases. V lost 4 bases and J lost 2; bases outside the gene matches: 9. Per the germline V gene, CDR1 is SEHNR and CDR2 is FQNEAQ (reference sequence). The CDR3 runs 18 residues. Here the CDR3 DNA reads TGTGCCAGCAGCTCCCGACTAGCGGGGGGTCAGCCCACAGATACGCAGTATTTT. It yields the protein CASSSRLAGGQPTDTQYF.

This rearrangement joins TRBV5-1 to TRBJ2-7, with 7 positions matching TRBD2. Germline lookup yields CDR1 SGHRS and CDR2 YFSETQ. The CDR3 sequence is 14 residues long. The trim removed 3 bases at V and 1 base at J, leaving 4 bases unmatched. CDR3 in DNA: TGCGCCAGCAGCTCCATAGCGGGTTCCTACGAGCAGTACTTC. Its protein is CASSSIAGSYEQYF.

The chain employs TRBV5-1 and TRBJ2-3; 8 bases agree with TRBD1. V lost 4 bases, J lost 5 bases, and 9 bases stayed unmatched. Germline CDR1 reads SGHRS; CDR2 reads YFSETQ. CDR3 length equals 15 residues. The CDR3 DNA reads TGCGCCAGCAGCCTGGACGGACAGGGAAAAGATACGCAGTATTTT. Translation gives CASSLDGQGKDTQYF.

The chain couples TRBV6-5 to TRBJ1-6; D is unclear. Germline V gene data show CDR1 as MNHEY and CDR2 as SVGAGI. The CDR3 extends over 13 amino acids. Trimming took off 6 bases at V and 6 bases at J, with 9 bases between the two ends. The CDR3 loop is CASRGAFNSPLHF. The CDR3, as DNA: TGTGCCAGCAGGGGAGCTTTTAATTCACCCCTCCACTTT.